This passage covers 10 T cell receptor beta chains from one sample sequenced in a study of blood T cell repertoires in COVID-19. Sequenced by immunoSEQ multiplex PCR; TCRdb stores in-frame clones only, minus some. The sample has about 200,000 clones; approximately 91% are singletons. Sequencing was performed on peripheral blood. These receptors all stem from a man aged 45-60 years with COVID-19, enrolled during active disease.

V gene TRBV5-1 combines with J gene TRBJ2-5; D is perhaps TRBD2 (6 bases). Trimming pared 0 bases from V and 5 bases from J, leaving 11 bases between. The CDR3 runs 14 residues. CDR1 is SGHRS and CDR2 is YFSETQ in the germline V gene. The CDR3 sequence: CASSLAGGIETQYF. The CDR3 DNA is TGCGCCAGCAGCTTGGCGGGCGGGATTGAGACCCAGTACTTC.

About this clone itself: The identical CDR3 is also encoded by other nucleotide sequences in the sample. This rearrangement joins TRBV6-4 to TRBJ2-1; TRBD2 agrees at 10 bases. Germline CDR1 reads MRHNA; CDR2 reads SNTAGT. Trimming removed 0 bases from V and 7 bases from J; junction bases left unmatched: 3. The CDR3 is 15 residues long. The DNA of the CDR3 is TGTGCCAGCAGTGACTCAAGCGGGGGGGCAAATGAGCAGTTCTTC. Its translation: CASSDSSGGANEQFF.

The V gene is TRBV15, the J gene TRBJ2-1, with D maybe TRBD2 (6 bases). CDR1 is LNHNV and CDR2 is YYDKDF in the germline V gene (reference sequence). This CDR3 has 16 residues. The V gene lost 6 bases and the J gene lost 2 bases, with 17 bases spanning the gap. The DNA of the CDR3 is TGTGCCACCAGGAGTTGGCGGGATAGTACCTACAATGAGCAGTTCTTC. Encoded protein: CATRSWRDSTYNEQFF.

In its sample, this clone was seen once. This chain joins TRBV2 and TRBJ2-7, with 7 bases fitting TRBD1. After removal of 8 bases from V and 3 bases from J, the junction contained 22 bases not matched to a gene. CDR1 is SNHLY, CDR2 FYNNEI, per germline. This CDR3 spans 18 amino acids. The CDR3, as DNA: TGTGCCAGCGGGTCTAGGGACAGTAGCCTCCCTGTTTACTACGAGCAGTACTTC. This translates into CASGSRDSSLPVYYEQYF.

V and J are TRBV5-1 and TRBJ1-1; 8 bases map to TRBD1. Trimming took 5 bases from V and 0 from J; bases not matched to a gene: 9. CDR3 length: 16 amino acids. Germline values: CDR1 SGHRS, CDR2 YFSETQ. This chain's CDR3 is CASSPGQGFLNTEAFF. Written as DNA, the CDR3 is TGCGCCAGCAGTCCAGGACAGGGCTTTTTGAACACTGAAGCTTTCTTT. The complete variable domain, with remaining parts taken from reference TRBV5-1 and TRBJ1-1, reads KAGVTQTPRYLIKTRGQQVTLSCSPISGHRSVSWYQQTPGQGLQFLFEYFSETQRNKGNFPGRFSGRQFSNSRSEMNVSTLELGDSALYLCASSPGQGFLNTEAFFGQGTRLTVV.

A single count supports this clone. This sequence joins TRBV5-5 and TRBJ1-4; TRBD1 aligns across 7 bases. The germline CDR1 and CDR2 sequences are SGHKS and YYEKEE (reference sequence). The CDR3 contains 14 residues. The V and J ends lost 4 bases and 4 bases, in that order; junction bases with no gene match: 4. The CDR3: CASSLGQNNEKLFF. For the CDR3, the DNA is TGTGCCAGCAGCCTGGGACAGAATAATGAAAAACTGTTTTTT.

This clone was found once. V usage is TRBV3-1 (or the pseudogene TRBV3-2) and J usage is TRBJ2-7, with D possibly matching TRBD1 (6 bases). Germline CDR1 reads LGHDT; CDR2 reads YNNKEL (reference sequence). The CDR3 runs 15 residues. The V end lost 1 base, the J end lost 0 bases, and 10 bases lay between the germline ends. The CDR3 nucleotides read TGTGCCAGCAGCCAAGTGGCAGGGGCCTCCTACGAGCAGTACTTC. Protein: CASSQVAGASYEQYF.

The chain has TRBV18 and TRBJ2-3; possibly TRBD2 for D (6 bases). The V gene lost 1 base and the J gene lost 2 bases, with 22 bases spanning the gap. The CDR3 totals 19 residues. The germline V gene encodes CDR1 KGHSH and CDR2 LQKENI. DNA of the CDR3: TGTGCCAGCTCACCACTGCGCGGGAAGGTTGGTGGGGACACAGATACGCAGTATTTT. Protein product: CASSPLRGKVGGDTDTQYF.

This chain connects TRBV21-1 to TRBJ1-6; no DNA check was done on the table's D call, TRBD1. TRBV21-1 is a pseudogene segment. CDR3 size: 15 residues. The CDR3 region has the DNA TGTGCCAGCAGCAAAGTCGGCAGGTTCGATTCACCCCTCCACTTT. It specifies CASSKVGRFDSPLHF.

The rearrangement links TRBV14 to TRBJ2-1, with 8 bases matching TRBD2. The germline gives CDR1 SGHDN, CDR2 FVKESK. This CDR3 contains 14 residues. The V segment lost 3 bases and the J segment 5 bases; nucleotides outside the gene matches: 3. The CDR3 protein is CASSQWTSNNEQFF. The CDR3 DNA is TGTGCCAGCAGCCAGTGGACTAGCAACAATGAGCAGTTCTTC.